These T cell receptor beta chains were read from a single sample in a study of cytomegalovirus exposure and HLA in healthy donors. Generated by immunoSEQ multiplex PCR, the TCRdb table keeps only in-frame clones and is missing some. The repertoire holds fewer than 150,000 clones, with approximately 80% as singletons. Sequenced: PBMCs. Every receptor here comes from a human donor in good health. The CDR3 runs from the conserved cysteine through the conserved F or W. Fields, in order: J gene, V gene, CDR3 protein.

J: TRBJ2-1; V: TRBV29-1; CDR3: CSVSGGSGPAGEQFF
J: TRBJ1-2; V: TRBV19; CDR3: CASSGRGRGHYGYTF
J: TRBJ2-5; V: TRBV19; CDR3: CASSRGTQETQYF
J: TRBJ2-2; V: TRBV19; CDR3: CASRGTYYTGELFF
J: TRBJ2-1; V: TRBV9; CDR3: CASSSSLAGFPYNEQFF
J: TRBJ2-1; V: TRBV14; CDR3: CASSQWSSGRAFNEQFF
J: TRBJ1-5; V: TRBV7-9; CDR3: CASRGQGNQPQHF
J: TRBJ2-7; V: TRBV28; CDR3: CASTWTASYEQYF
J: TRBJ1-5; V: TRBV29-1; CDR3: CSVRQGRNQPQHF
J: TRBJ2-2; V: TRBV9; CDR3: CASSVADGSGGELFF
J: TRBJ2-2; V: TRBV2; CDR3: CASRGGASTGELFF
J: TRBJ1-2; V: TRBV19; CDR3: CASSSLGSTNYGYTF
J: TRBJ1-1; V: TRBV7-9; CDR3: CASSLAGQGGTEAFF
J: TRBJ2-7; V: TRBV5-1; CDR3: CASSPTGALYEQYF
J: TRBJ2-7; V: TRBV21-1; CDR3: CASSKAHYEQYF
J: TRBJ2-7; V: TRBV30; CDR3: CAWKTVQPYEQYF
J: TRBJ2-1; V: TRBV7-9; CDR3: CASSLGASGYNEQFF
J: TRBJ1-3; V: TRBV25-1; CDR3: CASTQGGGNTIYF
J: TRBJ2-2; V: TRBV9; CDR3: CASSVRRVAGGLNTGELFF
J: TRBJ2-2; V: TRBV5-4; CDR3: CASTPGKTNTGELFF
J: TRBJ2-2; V: TRBV5-4; CDR3: CASSPLAGGVTGELFF
J: TRBJ2-1; V: TRBV11-2; CDR3: CASSLVRVGVNEQFF
J: TRBJ2-1; V: TRBV5-1; CDR3: CASSLAPTSGSDEQFF
J: -; V: TRBV7-9; CDR3: CASSLATQSTYEQYF
J: TRBJ2-7; V: TRBV30; CDR3: CAWVTGTGNYEQYF
J: TRBJ2-3; V: TRBV27; CDR3: CASTPGLGATDTQYF
J: TRBJ2-7; V: TRBV11-2; CDR3: CASREGAYEQYF
J: TRBJ2-2; V: TRBV2; CDR3: CATTSQGARTGELFF
J: TRBJ2-3; V: TRBV6-4; CDR3: CASSDRQGTTDTQYF
J: TRBJ2-6; V: TRBV6-1; CDR3: CASSGRVSGANVLTF
J: TRBJ2-5; V: TRBV5-5; CDR3: CASSPGGSGVYQETQYF
J: TRBJ2-1; V: TRBV7-3; CDR3: CASSPYRGDRGSEQFF
J: TRBJ2-3; V: TRBV5-4; CDR3: CASSLVLAGTGTDTQYF
J: TRBJ1-5; V: TRBV28; CDR3: CASIVSPGTQSNQPQHF
J: TRBJ1-3; V: TRBV5-1; CDR3: CASNSGSLSGNTIYF
J: TRBJ2-3; V: TRBV5-1; CDR3: CASRLAGATDTQYF
J: TRBJ1-1; V: TRBV6-5; CDR3: CASRGTGGNTEAFF
J: TRBJ2-5; V: TRBV6-1; CDR3: CASSPGGEWTQYF
J: TRBJ2-6; V: TRBV9; CDR3: CASSSVSGGVSGANVLTF
J: TRBJ2-7; V: TRBV27; CDR3: CASSTRPDRVTYEQYF
J: TRBJ2-6; V: TRBV5-1; CDR3: CASSPTWASGANVLTF